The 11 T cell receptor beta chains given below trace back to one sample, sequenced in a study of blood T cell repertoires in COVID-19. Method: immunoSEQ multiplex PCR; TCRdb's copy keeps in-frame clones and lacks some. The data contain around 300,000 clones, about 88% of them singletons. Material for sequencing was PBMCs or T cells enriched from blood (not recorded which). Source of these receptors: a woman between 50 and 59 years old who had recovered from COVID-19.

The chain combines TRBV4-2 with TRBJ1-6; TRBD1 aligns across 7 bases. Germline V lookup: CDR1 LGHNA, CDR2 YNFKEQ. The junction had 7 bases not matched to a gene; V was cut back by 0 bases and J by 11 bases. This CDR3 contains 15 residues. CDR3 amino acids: CASSQDQDRTTPLHF. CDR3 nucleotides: TGTGCCAGCAGCCAAGATCAGGACAGGACGACACCCCTCCACTTT.

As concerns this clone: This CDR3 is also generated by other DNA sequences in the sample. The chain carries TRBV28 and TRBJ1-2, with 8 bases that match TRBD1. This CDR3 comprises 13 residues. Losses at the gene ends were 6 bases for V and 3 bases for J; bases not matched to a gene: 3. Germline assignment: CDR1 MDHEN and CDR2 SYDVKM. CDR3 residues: CASSLDRDYGYTF. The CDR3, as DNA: TGTGCCAGCAGCCTGGACAGGGACTATGGCTACACCTTC.

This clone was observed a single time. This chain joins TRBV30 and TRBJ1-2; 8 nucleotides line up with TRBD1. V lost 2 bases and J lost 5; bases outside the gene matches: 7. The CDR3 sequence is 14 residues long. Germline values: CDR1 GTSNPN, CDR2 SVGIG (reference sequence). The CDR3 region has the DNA TGTGCCTGGAGTCGACAGGGGATGGGGTATGGCTACACCTTC. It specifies CAWSRQGMGYGYTF.

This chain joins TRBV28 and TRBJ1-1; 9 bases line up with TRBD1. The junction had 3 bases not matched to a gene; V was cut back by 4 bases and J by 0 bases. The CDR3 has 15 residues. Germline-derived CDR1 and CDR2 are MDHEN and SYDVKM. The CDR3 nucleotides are TGTGCCAGCAGTTCCTACAGGGGGCTGAACACTGAAGCTTTCTTT. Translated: CASSSYRGLNTEAFF. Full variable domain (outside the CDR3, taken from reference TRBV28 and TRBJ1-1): DVKVTQSSRYLVKRTGEKVFLECVQDMDHENMFWYRQDPGLGLRLIYFSYDVKMKEKGDIPEGYSVSREKKERFSLILESASTNQTSMYLCASSSYRGLNTEAFFGQGTRLTVV.

The CDR3 spells CASSYAPRDRENYGYTF. The CDR3 region has the DNA TGTGCCAGCAGTTACGCCCCCCGGGACAGAGAAAACTATGGCTACACCTTC. V gene TRBV6-2 or TRBV6-3 combines with J gene TRBJ1-2; 7 nucleotides align to TRBD1. The CDR3 has 17 amino acids. With V trimmed by 2 bases and J by 2 bases, 11 bases remained unmatched. Germline assignment: CDR1 MNHEY and CDR2 SVGEGT.

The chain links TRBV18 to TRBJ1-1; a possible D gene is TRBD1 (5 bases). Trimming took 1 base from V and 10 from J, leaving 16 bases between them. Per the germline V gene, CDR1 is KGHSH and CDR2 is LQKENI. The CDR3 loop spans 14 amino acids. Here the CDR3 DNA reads TGTGCCAGCTCACCACGTGCAGGATTCGGGGGAGCTTTCTTT. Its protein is CASSPRAGFGGAFF.

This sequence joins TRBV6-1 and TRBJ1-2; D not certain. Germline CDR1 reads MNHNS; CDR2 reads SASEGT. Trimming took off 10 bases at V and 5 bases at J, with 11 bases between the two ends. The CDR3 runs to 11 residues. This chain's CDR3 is CAITDLYGYTF. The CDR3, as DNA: TGTGCCATCACTGACTTATATGGCTACACCTTC.

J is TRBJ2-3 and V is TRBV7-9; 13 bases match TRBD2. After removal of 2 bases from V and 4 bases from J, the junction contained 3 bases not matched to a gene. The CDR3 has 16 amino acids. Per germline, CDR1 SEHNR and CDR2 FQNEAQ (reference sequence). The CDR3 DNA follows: TGTGCCAGCAGCTTAACTAGCGGGAGGGTCGCAGATACGCAGTATTTT. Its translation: CASSLTSGRVADTQYF.

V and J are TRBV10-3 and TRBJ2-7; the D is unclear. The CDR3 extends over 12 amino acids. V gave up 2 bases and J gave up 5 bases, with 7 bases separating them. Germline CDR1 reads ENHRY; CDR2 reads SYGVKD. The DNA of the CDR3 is TGTGCCATCAGTGAGGGCCGGGACGAGCAGTACTTC. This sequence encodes CAISEGRDEQYF.

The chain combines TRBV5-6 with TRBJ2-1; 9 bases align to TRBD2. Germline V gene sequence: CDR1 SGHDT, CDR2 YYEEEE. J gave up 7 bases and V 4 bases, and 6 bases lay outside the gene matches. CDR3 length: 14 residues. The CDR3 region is CASSRGLALNEQFF. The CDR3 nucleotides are TGTGCCAGCAGCCGTGGACTAGCGCTGAATGAGCAGTTCTTC.

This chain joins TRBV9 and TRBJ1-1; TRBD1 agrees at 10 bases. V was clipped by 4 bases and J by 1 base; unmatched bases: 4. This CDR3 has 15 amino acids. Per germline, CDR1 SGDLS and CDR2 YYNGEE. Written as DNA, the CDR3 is TGTGCCAGCAGCTATGGGACAGGGGCGAACACTGAAGCTTTCTTT. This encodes CASSYGTGANTEAFF.